Listed here is a single TCR beta chain. CDR3 length: 15 residues. The V gene's germline CDR1 is LNHDA and CDR2 SQIVND (reference sequence). V gave up 6 bases and J gave up 0 bases, with 12 bases separating them. Generated by immunoSEQ multiplex PCR, the TCRdb table keeps only in-frame clones and is missing some. The table records about 38,000 clones, about 90% of them present only once. The data were taken from a study of T cell changes during pregnancy in multiple sclerosis. The clonotype originates from a female donor in good health, enrolled as a control in a pregnancy study. This sequence joins TRBV19 and TRBJ2-1; D remains unclear. The sample was CD4+ T cells from peripheral blood mononuclear cells, taken in the third trimester of pregnancy. The CDR3 DNA is TGTGCCAGTAGGACCGACCGGAGCTCCTACAATGAGCAGTTCTTC. It codes for CASRTDRSSYNEQFF.